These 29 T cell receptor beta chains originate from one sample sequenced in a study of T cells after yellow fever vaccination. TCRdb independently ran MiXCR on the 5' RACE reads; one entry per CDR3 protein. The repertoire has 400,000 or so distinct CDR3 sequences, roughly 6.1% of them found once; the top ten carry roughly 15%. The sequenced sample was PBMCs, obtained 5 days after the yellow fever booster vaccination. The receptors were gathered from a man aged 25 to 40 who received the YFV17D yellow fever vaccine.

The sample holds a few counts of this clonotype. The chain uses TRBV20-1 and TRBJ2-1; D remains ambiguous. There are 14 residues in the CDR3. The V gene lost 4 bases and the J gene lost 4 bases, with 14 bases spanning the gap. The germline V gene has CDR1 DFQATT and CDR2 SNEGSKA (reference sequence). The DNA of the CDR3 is TGCAGTGCTAACGGACCGTTAGGTTACAATGAGCAGTTCTTC. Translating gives CSANGPLGYNEQFF.

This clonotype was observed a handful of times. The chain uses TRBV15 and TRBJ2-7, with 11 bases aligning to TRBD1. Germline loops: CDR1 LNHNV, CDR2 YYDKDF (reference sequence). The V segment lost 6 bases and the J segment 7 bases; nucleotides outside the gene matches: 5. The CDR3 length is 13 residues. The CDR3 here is CATSLDRGHEQYF. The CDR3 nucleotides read TGTGCCACCAGTCTGGACAGGGGGCATGAGCAGTACTTC.

CDR3 bases: TGTGCCATCAGTATCGGCGGAGAGGCCACAGATACGCAGTATTTT. Protein: CAISIGGEATDTQYF. The gene calls are TRBV10-3 and TRBJ2-3; no clear D gene. Germline CDR1 is ENHRY and CDR2 is SYGVKD. V dropped 5 bases and J dropped 2 bases, with 14 bases sitting between them. CDR3 length equals 15 residues.

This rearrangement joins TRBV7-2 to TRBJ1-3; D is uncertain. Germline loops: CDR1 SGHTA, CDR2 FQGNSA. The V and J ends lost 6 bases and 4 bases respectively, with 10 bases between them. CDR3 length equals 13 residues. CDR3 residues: CASSPGRGNTIYF. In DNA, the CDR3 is TGTGCCAGCAGTCCGGGGAGGGGAAACACCATATATTTT.

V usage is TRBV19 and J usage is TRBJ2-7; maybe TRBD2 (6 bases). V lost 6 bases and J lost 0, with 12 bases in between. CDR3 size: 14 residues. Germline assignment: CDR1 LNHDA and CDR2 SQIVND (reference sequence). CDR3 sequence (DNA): TGTGCCAGTAGCGCGGGACCTTTCTCCTACGAGCAGTACTTC. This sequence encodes CASSAGPFSYEQYF.

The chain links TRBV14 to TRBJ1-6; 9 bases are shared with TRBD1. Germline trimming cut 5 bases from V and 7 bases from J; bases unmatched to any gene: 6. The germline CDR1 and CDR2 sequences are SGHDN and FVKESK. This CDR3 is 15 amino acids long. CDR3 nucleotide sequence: TGTGCCAGCAGCTTAACAGGGGGCACCAATTCACCCCTCCACTTT. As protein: CASSLTGGTNSPLHF. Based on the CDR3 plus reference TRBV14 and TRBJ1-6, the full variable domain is EAGVTQFPSHSVIEKGQTVTLRCDPISGHDNLYWYRRVMGKEIKFLLHFVKESKQDESGMPNNRFLAERTGGTYSTLKVQPAELEDSGVYFCASSLTGGTNSPLHFGNGTRLTVT.

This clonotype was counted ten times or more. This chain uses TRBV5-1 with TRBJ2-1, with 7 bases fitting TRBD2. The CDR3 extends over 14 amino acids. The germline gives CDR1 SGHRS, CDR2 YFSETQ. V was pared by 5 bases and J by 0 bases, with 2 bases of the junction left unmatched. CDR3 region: CASSAGDSYNEQFF. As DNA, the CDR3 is TGCGCCAGCAGTGCGGGAGACTCCTACAATGAGCAGTTCTTC.

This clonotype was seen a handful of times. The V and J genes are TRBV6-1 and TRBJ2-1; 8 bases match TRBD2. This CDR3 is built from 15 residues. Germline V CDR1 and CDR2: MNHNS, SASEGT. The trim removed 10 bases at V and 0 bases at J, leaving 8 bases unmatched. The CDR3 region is CAIRAGEGSYNEQFF. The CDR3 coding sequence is TGTGCCATCCGAGCGGGAGAAGGCTCCTACAATGAGCAGTTCTTC.

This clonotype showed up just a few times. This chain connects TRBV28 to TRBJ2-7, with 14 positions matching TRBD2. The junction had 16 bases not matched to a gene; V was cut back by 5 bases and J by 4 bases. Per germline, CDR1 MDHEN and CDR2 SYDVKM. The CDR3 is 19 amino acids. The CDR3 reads CASSQADTTGLAGGYEQYF. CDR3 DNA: TGTGCCAGCAGTCAAGCCGACACAACAGGACTAGCGGGGGGATACGAGCAGTACTTC.

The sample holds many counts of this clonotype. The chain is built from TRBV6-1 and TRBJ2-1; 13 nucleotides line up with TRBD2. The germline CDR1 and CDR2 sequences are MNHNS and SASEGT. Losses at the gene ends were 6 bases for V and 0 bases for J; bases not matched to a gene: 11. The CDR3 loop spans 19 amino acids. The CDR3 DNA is TGTGCCAGCAGACCACATACAAGGACTAGCGGGAGCTCCTACAATGAGCAGTTCTTC. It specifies CASRPHTRTSGSSYNEQFF.

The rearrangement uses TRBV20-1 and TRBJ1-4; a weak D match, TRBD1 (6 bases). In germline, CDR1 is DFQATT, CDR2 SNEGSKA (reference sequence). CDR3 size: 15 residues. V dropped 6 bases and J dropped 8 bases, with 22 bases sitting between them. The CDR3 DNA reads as TGCAGTGCCAATAAAAATCAGGGGCTATGGGAAAAACTGTTTTTT. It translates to CSANKNQGLWEKLFF.

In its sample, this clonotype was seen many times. For the CDR3, the DNA is TGTGCCAGCAGGTCGGGAGCTGTCACAGATACGCAGTATTTT. Its translation is CASRSGAVTDTQYF. The chain joins TRBV5-5 to TRBJ2-3; possible D gene TRBD2, 6 bases. CDR3 size: 14 residues. V was shortened by 5 bases and J by 2 bases, with 12 bases between the two germline ends. CDR1 SGHKS and CDR2 YYEKEE come from the germline V gene (reference sequence). The full variable domain, completed using reference TRBV5-5 and TRBJ2-3, is DAGVTQSPTHLIKTRGQQVTLRCSPISGHKSVSWYQQVLGQGPQFIFQYYEKEERGRGNFPDRFSARQFPNYSSELNVNALLLGDSALYLCASRSGAVTDTQYFGPGTRLTVL.

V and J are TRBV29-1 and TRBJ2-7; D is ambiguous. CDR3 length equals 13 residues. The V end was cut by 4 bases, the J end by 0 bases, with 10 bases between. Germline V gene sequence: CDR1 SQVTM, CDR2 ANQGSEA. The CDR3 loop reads CSVVSFSSYEQYF. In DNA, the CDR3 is TGCAGCGTTGTTAGCTTCAGCTCCTACGAGCAGTACTTC.

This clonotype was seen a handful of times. CDR3 protein: CASTPRRGSQETQYF. For the CDR3, the DNA is TGTGCCAGCACCCCTCGGAGGGGATCCCAAGAGACCCAGTACTTC. The rearrangement uses TRBV7-9 and TRBJ2-5; D is perhaps TRBD2 (6 bases). CDR1 is SEHNR and CDR2 is FQNEAQ in the germline V gene (reference sequence). V was trimmed by 7 bases and J by 1 base, leaving 16 bases between them. This CDR3 is built from 15 residues.

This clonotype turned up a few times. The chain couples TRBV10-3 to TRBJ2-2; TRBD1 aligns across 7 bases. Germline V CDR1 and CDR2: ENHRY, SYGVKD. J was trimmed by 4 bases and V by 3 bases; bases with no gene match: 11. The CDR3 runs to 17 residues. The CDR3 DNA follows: TGTGCCATCAGTGACCCTACGGACAGGTCAGCCACCGGGGAGCTGTTTTTT. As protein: CAISDPTDRSATGELFF.

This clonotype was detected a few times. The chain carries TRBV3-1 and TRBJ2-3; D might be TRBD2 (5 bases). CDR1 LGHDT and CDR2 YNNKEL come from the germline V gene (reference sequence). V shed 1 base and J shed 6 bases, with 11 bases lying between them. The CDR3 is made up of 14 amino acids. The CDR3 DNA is TGTGCCAGCAGCCAAGGGGAGAGTCTCGATACGCAGTATTTT. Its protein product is CASSQGESLDTQYF.

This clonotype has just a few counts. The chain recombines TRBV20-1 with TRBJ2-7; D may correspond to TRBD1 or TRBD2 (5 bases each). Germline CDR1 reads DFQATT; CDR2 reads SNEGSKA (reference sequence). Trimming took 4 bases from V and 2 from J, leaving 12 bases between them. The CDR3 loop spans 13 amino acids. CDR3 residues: CSATRDGTYEQYF. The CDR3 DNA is TGCAGTGCTACTCGGGACGGCACCTACGAGCAGTACTTC.

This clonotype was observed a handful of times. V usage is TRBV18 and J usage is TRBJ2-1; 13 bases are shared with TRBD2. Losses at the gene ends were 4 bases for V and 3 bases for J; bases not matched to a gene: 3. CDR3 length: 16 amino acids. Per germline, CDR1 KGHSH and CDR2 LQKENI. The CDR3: CASSRGLAGFYNEQFF. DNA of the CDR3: TGTGCCAGCTCACGGGGACTAGCGGGATTCTACAATGAGCAGTTCTTC.

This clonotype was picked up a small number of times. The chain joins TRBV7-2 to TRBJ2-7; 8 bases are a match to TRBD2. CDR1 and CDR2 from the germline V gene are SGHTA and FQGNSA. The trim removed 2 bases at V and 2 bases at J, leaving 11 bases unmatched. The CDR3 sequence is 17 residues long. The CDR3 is CASSLQSSGSKAYEQYF. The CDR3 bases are TGTGCCAGCAGCTTACAGTCGAGCGGGAGTAAAGCCTACGAGCAGTACTTC.

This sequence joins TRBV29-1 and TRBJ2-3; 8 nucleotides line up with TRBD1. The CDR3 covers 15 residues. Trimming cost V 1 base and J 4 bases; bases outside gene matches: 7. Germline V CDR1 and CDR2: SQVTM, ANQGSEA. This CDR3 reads CSVEGGDRRPDTQYF. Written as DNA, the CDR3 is TGCAGCGTTGAAGGGGGGGACAGGCGGCCAGATACGCAGTATTTT.

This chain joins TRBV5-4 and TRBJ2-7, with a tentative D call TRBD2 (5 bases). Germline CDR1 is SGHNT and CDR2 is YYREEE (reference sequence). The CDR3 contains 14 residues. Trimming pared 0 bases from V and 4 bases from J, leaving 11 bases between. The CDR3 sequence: CASSLESGSYEQYF. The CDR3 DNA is TGTGCCAGCAGCTTGGAATCGGGGTCGTACGAGCAGTACTTC. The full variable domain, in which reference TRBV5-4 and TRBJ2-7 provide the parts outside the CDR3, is ETGVTQSPTHLIKTRGQQVTLRCSSQSGHNTVSWYQQALGQGPQFIFQYYREEENGRGNFPPRFSGLQFPNYSSELNVNALELDDSALYLCASSLESGSYEQYFGPGTRLTVT.

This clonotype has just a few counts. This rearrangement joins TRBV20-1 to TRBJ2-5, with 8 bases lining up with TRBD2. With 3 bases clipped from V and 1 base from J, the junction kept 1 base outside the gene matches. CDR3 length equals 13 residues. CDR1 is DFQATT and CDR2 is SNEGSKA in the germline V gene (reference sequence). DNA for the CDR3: TGCAGTGCTAGGACTAGCGTCCAAGAGACCCAGTACTTC. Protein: CSARTSVQETQYF.

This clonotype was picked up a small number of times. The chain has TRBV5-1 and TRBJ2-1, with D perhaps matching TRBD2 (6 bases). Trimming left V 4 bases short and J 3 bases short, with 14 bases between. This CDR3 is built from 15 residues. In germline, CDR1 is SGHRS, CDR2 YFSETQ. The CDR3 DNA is TGCGCCAGCAGCCAAAGACTAGGGGTCTACAATGAGCAGTTCTTC. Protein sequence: CASSQRLGVYNEQFF.

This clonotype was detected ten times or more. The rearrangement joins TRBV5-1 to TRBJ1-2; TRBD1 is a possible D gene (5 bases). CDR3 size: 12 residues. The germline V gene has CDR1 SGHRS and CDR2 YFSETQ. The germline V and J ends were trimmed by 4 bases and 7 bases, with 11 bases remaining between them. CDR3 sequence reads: CASSTQGPGYTF. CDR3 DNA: TGCGCCAGCAGCACCCAGGGCCCTGGCTACACCTTC.

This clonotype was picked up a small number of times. The CDR3 nucleotides are TGTGCCAGCAGCTTGGGGCCGGAAAGGTTCTTC. Translating gives CASSLGPERFF. The V and J genes are TRBV7-9 and TRBJ2-1; D may be TRBD1 (5 bases). This CDR3 has 11 amino acids. The V and J ends lost 3 bases and 15 bases respectively, with 12 bases between them. Germline CDR1 and CDR2: SEHNR and FQNEAQ (reference sequence).

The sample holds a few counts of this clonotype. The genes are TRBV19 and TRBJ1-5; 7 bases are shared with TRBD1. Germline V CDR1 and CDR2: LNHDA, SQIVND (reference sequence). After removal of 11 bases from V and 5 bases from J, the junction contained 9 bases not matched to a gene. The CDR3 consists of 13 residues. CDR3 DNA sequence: TGTGCCGGCTTGGGACAGAGACATCAGCCCCAGCATTTT. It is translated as CAGLGQRHQPQHF.

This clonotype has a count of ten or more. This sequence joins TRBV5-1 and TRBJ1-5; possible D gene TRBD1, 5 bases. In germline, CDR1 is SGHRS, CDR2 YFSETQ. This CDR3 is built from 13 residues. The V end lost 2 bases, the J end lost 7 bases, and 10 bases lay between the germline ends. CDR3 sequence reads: CASSLFAGQPQHF. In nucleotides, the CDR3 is TGCGCCAGCAGCTTATTCGCAGGGCAGCCCCAGCATTTT. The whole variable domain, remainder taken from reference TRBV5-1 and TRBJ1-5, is KAGVTQTPRYLIKTRGQQVTLSCSPISGHRSVSWYQQTPGQGLQFLFEYFSETQRNKGNFPGRFSGRQFSNSRSEMNVSTLELGDSALYLCASSLFAGQPQHFGDGTRLSIL.

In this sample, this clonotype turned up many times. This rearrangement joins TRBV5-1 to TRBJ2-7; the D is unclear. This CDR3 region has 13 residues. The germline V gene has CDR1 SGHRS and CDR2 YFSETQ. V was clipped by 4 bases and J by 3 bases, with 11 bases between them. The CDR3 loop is CASSVNPNYEQYF. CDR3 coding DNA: TGCGCCAGCAGCGTGAACCCGAACTACGAGCAGTACTTC.

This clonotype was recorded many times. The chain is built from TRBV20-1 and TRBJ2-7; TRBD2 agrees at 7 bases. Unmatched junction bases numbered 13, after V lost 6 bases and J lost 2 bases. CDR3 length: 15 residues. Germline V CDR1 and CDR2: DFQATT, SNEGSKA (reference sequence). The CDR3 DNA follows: TGCAGTGCCCCGAAGCAGGGAGGGGACCCCTACGAGCAGTACTTC. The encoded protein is CSAPKQGGDPYEQYF.